The clone carrying this T cell receptor (beta chain) was seen a few times. What it binds is not known. Template material for amplifying TCR beta CDR3 regions consisted of RNA transcripts. First-round RT-PCR targeting the TCR CDR3 was performed with the HTBI primer set. MiXCR, run by TCRdb on the multiplex PCR reads, gives a single entry per CDR3 protein. This table holds 450,000 to 500,000 distinct CDR3 sequences, less than 25% found once. Lactation, pregnancy, other autoimmune disease or uncontrolled infection excluded patients. The data are from a study of T cells in Graves' hyperthyroidism and ophthalmopathy. Whole-study context: Blood from the periphery was taken at initial diagnosis, before any treatment. Study conclusions and caveats: In blood, most of the thyroid clonotypes expanded above 0.001 were also present.

The length of the CDR3 is 17 residues. Germline lookup yields CDR1 KGHDR and CDR2 SFDVKD. V lost 3 bases, J lost 9 bases, and 13 bases stayed unmatched. The sample consisted of blood. The receptor comes from a woman between 70 and 85 years old with Graves' ophthalmopathy. This chain uses TRBV24-1 with TRBJ2-1; 10 bases map to TRBD2. The CDR3 bases are TGTGCCACCAGTGATCCCGCCGGGGCTAGCGGGAGTCCTGAGCAGTTCTTC. This sequence encodes CATSDPAGASGSPEQFF.